This T cell receptor (beta chain) was captured by sequencing in a study of human T cells and chemical hapten exposure. Across the study: Application of 0.01% DPC to the upper back was done by patch test, with a reading at 6 days. Study-level findings and limits: Expanded TCRs grouped into significantly more large CDR3 similarity clusters than controls produced. As the donors had alopecia, their immune response may differ from healthy people's.

TCRdb recomputed calls from the RACE reads with MiXCR, one row per CDR3 protein. The data show 380,000 or so distinct CDR3 sequences, approximately 4.4% seen once. Time point of the sample: patch test 1, 2 weeks after DPC sensitization. Treatment indicated: therapeutic diphenylcyclopropenone sensitization with weekly scalp DPC. Unfractionated whole blood yielded total RNA. This clonotype was recorded many times. Its antigen is not known. The sequence derives from a woman in her 50s with alopecia areata. Some clones in this sample may be carry-over from other donors' samples. This specimen was whole blood, taken in connection with sensitization to the hapten diphenylcyclopropenone (DPC).

CDR3 region: CSVGGRNTEAFF. The CDR3 nucleotides read TGCAGCGTAGGCGGACGTAACACTGAAGCTTTCTTT. The chain links TRBV29-1 to TRBJ1-1, with unresolved D. The CDR3 totals 12 residues. V dropped 6 bases and J dropped 2 bases, with 10 bases sitting between them. The germline gives CDR1 SQVTM, CDR2 ANQGSEA.